A single TCR beta chain is shown here with its context. Other DNA variants within this sample encode the same CDR3. The entry originates in a study of shared clonotypes between healthy human individuals. Study background: For every donor, three CD4 naive, three CD4 memory, two CD8 naive and one CD8 memory plates were used.

V was clipped by 5 bases and J by 5 bases, with 9 bases between them. This CDR3 has 12 amino acids. Germline V gene sequence: CDR1 SGHTA, CDR2 FQGNSA. Data came from immunoSEQ multiplex PCR; TCRdb stores just in-frame clones and leaves some out. Here the sample spans approximately 2.1 million clones, 93% being singletons. The chain is built from TRBV7-2 and TRBJ1-1, with TRBD1 as a possible D gene (6 bases). The specimen sequenced was naive CD4+ T cells from PBMCs. Subset denoted: CD45RA+ positively selected. The sequence was collected from a man between 18 and 35 years old in good health. Some clones in this sample may be carry-over from other donors' samples. The CDR3 is CASSARGTEAFF. The CDR3 nucleotides read TGTGCCAGCAGCGCGAGGGGGACTGAAGCTTTCTTT.